This TCR beta chain originates from a study of shared T cell receptors in the human thymus. Clones were read by immunoSEQ multiplex PCR, and TCRdb kept only the in-frame ones, dropping some. Here the sample spans 500,000 to 750,000 clones, roughly 90% being singletons. The V gene's germline CDR1 is LNHDA and CDR2 SQIVND (reference sequence). Trimming stripped 9 bases from V and 2 bases from J, with 11 bases between. There are 13 residues in the CDR3. These data also formed part of another study, on human thymus T cells. That work contributes: Corrective heart surgery yielded the resections from which the thymus tissue came. In thymic and blood repertoires alike, V and J usage looked biased. In unrelated individuals, thymic repertoires overlapped highly, according to related research.

The V and J genes are TRBV19 and TRBJ1-3, with D maybe TRBD1 (6 bases). Sequenced material: thymocytes. The clonotype was recovered from a boy younger than two with a congenital heart defect. CDR3 region: CARRAGAGNTIYF. The CDR3 DNA follows: TGTGCCAGGAGGGCAGGGGCTGGAAACACCATATATTTT.